This TCR beta chain originates from a study of blood T cell repertoires in COVID-19. In the study overall: The study drew acute and convalescent COVID-19 samples from the United States, Italy and Spain. PBMCs, B-cell-depleted T cells, or T cells provided the cDNA or gDNA that made up the material.

Per the original methods: Using reference gene primer amplification, nucleated cell counts were estimated. The data were produced by immunoSEQ multiplex PCR, yet TCRdb's version contains in-frame clones alone and is incomplete. That table is the source of V, J and clone size, and D and trimming were worked out from the DNA. The sample consists of about 190,000 clones, around 80% of them appearing once. Symptom resolution, clearance, or two negative PCRs marked donors in Cohort 3 as recovered. V shed 3 bases and J 8 bases; nucleotides not matched to a gene: 6. Germline V gene lookup returns CDR1 MDHEN and CDR2 SYDVKM. The length of the CDR3 is 13 residues.

The chain employs TRBV28 and TRBJ1-2; 7 positions match TRBD1. The TCR sequence derives from a woman aged 45-65 years who had recovered from COVID-19. The sequenced sample was PBMCs or T cells enriched from blood (not recorded which). The CDR3 sequence is CASSLTQGGGYTF. DNA for the CDR3: TGTGCCAGCAGTTTGACCCAGGGGGGAGGCTACACCTTC.